The 5 T cell receptor beta chains below were found in one sample sequenced in a study of T cell repertoires in cytomegalovirus infection. TCRdb reprocessed the reads via MiXCR and lists one record per CDR3 protein. The sample includes about 530,000 distinct CDR3 sequences, roughly 29% of them seen just once. The sample was PBMCs. The origin of the receptors is a human donor in good health (CMV status not recorded). Some clones in this sample may be carry-over from other donors' samples.

This chain uses TRBV6-2 or TRBV6-3 with TRBJ2-2; 11 nucleotides agree with TRBD2. The V gene end was trimmed by 8 bases and the J gene end by 4 bases; junction bases not matched to a gene: 12. The length of the CDR3 is 17 residues. Germline assignment: CDR1 MNHEY and CDR2 SVGEGT. CDR3 sequence (DNA): TGTGCCAGCTTAGGACTAGCGGGTAGGCTCGGCACCGGGGAGCTGTTTTTT. Encoded protein: CASLGLAGRLGTGELFF.

This clonotype was observed a few times. The J gene is TRBJ1-4, the V gene TRBV19; D possibly corresponds to TRBD1 (5 bases). The V and J ends lost 7 bases and 0 bases respectively, with 9 bases between them. This CDR3 has 14 residues. From germline, CDR1 is LNHDA and CDR2 SQIVND (reference sequence). Written as DNA, the CDR3 is TGTGCCAGTAAAGAGGGGACAACTAATGAAAAACTGTTTTTT. Translation: CASKEGTTNEKLFF.

This clonotype was seen more than once but under ten times. The V and J genes are TRBV5-1 and TRBJ1-2; D is possibly TRBD1 (5 bases). The V gene's germline CDR1 is SGHRS and CDR2 YFSETQ. The CDR3 covers 17 residues. V dropped 0 bases and J dropped 5 bases, with 20 bases sitting between them. The CDR3 is CASSLASIGAENYGYTF. Written as DNA, the CDR3 is TGCGCCAGCAGCTTGGCTTCCATCGGGGCGGAGAATTATGGCTACACCTTC.

The chain couples TRBV7-8 to TRBJ1-6, with D perhaps matching TRBD1 (5 bases). Looked up from germline, CDR1 is SGHVS and CDR2 is FQNEAQ. Trimming left V 1 base short and J 8 bases short, with 9 bases between. CDR3 length equals 14 residues. The chain's CDR3 is CASSLGGYDSPLHF. CDR3 bases: TGTGCCAGCAGCTTAGGGGGGTATGATTCACCCCTCCACTTT.

This clonotype was seen a handful of times. The chain combines TRBV11-2 with TRBJ1-5; 10 nucleotides line up with TRBD1. The germline gives CDR1 SGHAT, CDR2 FQNNGV. Germline trimming cut 6 bases from V and 3 bases from J; bases unmatched to any gene: 14. This CDR3 has 18 residues. The CDR3 is CASRYNVRDRGPNQPQHF. In DNA, the CDR3 is TGTGCCAGCAGGTATAACGTGCGGGACAGGGGTCCCAATCAGCCCCAGCATTTT.